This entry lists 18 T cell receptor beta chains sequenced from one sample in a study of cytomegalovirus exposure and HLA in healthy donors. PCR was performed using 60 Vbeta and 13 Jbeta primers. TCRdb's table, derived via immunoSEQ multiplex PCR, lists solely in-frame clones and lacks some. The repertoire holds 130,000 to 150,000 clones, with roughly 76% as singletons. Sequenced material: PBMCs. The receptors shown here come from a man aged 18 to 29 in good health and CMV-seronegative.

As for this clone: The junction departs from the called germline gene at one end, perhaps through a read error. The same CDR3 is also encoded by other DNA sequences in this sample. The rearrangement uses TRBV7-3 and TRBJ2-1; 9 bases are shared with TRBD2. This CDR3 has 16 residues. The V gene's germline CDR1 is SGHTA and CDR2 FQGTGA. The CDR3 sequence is CASSLIVSGGIHEQFF. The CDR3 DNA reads TGTGCTAGCAGCTTGATTGTCAGCGGGGGGATCCATGAGCAGTTCTTC.

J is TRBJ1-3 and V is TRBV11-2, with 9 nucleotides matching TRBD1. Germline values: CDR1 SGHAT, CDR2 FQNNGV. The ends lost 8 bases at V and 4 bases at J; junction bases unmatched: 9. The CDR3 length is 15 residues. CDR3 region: CASRNNRGLGNTIYF. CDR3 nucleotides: TGTGCCAGCCGGAATAACAGGGGGCTGGGAAACACCATATATTTT.

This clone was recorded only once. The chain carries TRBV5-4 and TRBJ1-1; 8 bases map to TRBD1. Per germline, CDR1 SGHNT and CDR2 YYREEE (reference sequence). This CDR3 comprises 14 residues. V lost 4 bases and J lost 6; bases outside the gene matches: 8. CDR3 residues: CASSADRVYAEAFF. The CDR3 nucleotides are TGTGCCAGCAGCGCGGACAGGGTCTACGCTGAAGCTTTCTTT.

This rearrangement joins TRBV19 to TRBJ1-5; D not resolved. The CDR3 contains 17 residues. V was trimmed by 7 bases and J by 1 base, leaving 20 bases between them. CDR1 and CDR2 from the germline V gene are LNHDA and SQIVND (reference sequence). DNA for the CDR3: TGTGCCAGTACCCTCCTCCCACCGCAGGCAAGCAATCAGCCCCAGCATTTT. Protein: CASTLLPPQASNQPQHF.

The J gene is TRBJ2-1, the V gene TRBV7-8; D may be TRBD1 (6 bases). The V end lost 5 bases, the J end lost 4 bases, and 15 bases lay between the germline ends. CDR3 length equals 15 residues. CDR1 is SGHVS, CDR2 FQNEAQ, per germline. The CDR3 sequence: CASSGSGTPYNEQFF. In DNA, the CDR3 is TGTGCCAGCAGCGGATCCGGGACACCTTACAATGAGCAGTTCTTC.

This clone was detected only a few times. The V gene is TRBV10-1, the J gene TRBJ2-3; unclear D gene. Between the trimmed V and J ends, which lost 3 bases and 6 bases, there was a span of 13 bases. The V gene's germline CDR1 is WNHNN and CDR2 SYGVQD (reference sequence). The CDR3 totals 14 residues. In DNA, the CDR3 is TGCGCCAGCAGTGAAGACCGGGTGCAGGATACGCAGTATTTT. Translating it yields CASSEDRVQDTQYF.

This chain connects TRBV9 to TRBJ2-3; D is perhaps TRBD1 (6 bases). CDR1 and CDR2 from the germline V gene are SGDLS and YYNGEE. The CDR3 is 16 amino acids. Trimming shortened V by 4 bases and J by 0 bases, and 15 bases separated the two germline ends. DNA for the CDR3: TGTGCCAGCAGCCCCCCGGGACATCCGAGCACAGATACGCAGTATTTT. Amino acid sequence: CASSPPGHPSTDTQYF.

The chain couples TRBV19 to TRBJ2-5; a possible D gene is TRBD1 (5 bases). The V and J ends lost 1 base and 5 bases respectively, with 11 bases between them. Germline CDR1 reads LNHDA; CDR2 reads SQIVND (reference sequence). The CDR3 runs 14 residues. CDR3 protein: CASSIGPGLETQYF. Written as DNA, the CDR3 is TGTGCCAGTAGTATAGGTCCAGGGTTGGAGACCCAGTACTTC.

The CDR3 region has the DNA TGTGCCAGCAGCTCCCGACAGGTAGAGACCCAGTACTTC. This sequence encodes CASSSRQVETQYF. The rearrangement uses TRBV7-9 and TRBJ2-5; maybe TRBD1 (6 bases). The CDR3 extends over 13 amino acids. Germline values: CDR1 SEHNR, CDR2 FQNEAQ (reference sequence). Trimming removed 4 bases at V and 4 bases at J, with 10 bases between.

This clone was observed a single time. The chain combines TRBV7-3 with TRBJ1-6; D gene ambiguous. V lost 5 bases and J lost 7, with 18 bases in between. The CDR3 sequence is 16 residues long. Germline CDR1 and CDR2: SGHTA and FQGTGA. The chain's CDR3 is CASSQMAAGINSPLHF. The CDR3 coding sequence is TGTGCCAGCAGCCAAATGGCGGCCGGGATCAATTCACCCCTCCACTTT.

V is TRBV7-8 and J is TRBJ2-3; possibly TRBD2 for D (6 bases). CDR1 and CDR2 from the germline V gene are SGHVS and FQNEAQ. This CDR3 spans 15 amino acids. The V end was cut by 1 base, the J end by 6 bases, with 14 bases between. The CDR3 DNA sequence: TGTGCCAGCAGCTTAGGTGGAGGGGTCCGGGATACGCAGTATTTT. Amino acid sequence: CASSLGGGVRDTQYF.

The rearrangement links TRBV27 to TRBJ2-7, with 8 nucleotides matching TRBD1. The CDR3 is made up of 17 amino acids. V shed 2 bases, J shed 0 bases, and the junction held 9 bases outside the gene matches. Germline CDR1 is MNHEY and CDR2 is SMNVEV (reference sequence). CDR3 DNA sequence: TGTGCCAGCAGTTTAAGGTCGGACAGGGCCCTCTCCTACGAGCAGTACTTC. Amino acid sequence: CASSLRSDRALSYEQYF.

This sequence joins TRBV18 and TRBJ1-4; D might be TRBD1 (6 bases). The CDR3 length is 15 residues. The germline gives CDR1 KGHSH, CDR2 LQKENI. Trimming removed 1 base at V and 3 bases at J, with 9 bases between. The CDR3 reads CASSPRTDSNEKLFF. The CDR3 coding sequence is TGTGCCAGCTCACCACGGACAGACTCTAATGAAAAACTGTTTTTT.

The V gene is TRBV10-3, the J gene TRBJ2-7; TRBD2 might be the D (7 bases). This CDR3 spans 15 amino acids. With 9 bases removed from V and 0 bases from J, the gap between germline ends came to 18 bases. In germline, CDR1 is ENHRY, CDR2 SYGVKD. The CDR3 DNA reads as TGTGCCATGAAGGGGGGGGCTGGCGCCTCCTACGAGCAGTACTTC. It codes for CAMKGGAGASYEQYF.

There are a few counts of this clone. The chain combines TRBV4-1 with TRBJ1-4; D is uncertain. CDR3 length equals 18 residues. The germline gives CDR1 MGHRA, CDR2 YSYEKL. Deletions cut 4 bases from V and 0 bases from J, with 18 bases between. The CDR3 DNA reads TGCGCCAGCAGCCGATTCCCCCCTTCAGGTCCAACTAATGAAAAACTGTTTTTT. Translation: CASSRFPPSGPTNEKLFF.

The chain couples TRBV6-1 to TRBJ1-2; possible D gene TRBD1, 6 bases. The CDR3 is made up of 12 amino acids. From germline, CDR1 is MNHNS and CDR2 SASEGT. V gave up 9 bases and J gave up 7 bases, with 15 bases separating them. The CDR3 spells CASTAGAGGYTF. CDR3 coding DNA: TGTGCCAGTACGGCAGGGGCAGGTGGCTACACCTTC.

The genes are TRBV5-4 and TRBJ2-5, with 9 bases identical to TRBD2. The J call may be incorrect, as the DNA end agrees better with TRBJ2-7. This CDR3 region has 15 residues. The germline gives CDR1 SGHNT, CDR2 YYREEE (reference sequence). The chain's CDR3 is CASSPAGTSYHEQYF. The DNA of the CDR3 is TGTGCCAGCAGCCCTGCCGGGACTAGCTACCACGAGCAGTACTTC.

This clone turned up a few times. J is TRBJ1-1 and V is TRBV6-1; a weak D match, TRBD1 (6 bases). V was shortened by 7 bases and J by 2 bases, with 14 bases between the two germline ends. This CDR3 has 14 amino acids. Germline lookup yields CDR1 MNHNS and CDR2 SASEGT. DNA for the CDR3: TGTGCCAGCAATAAACAGGGTTTTAACACTGAAGCTTTCTTT. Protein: CASNKQGFNTEAFF.